These 26 T cell receptor beta chains were all obtained from the same sample, sequenced in a study of T-cell reconstitution after alpha-beta-depleted transplantation in children. TCRbeta library construction was performed incorporating unique molecular identifiers. One entry per CDR3 protein, called by TCRdb with MiXCR from the PCR reads. There are over 200,000 distinct CDR3 sequences in the sample; approximately 8.4% occur only once, and roughly 35% lies in the top ten. The source was PBMCs, mostly from graft donor cells, collected 360 days after TCRalphabeta/CD19-depleted stem cell transplant. Every receptor here comes from a male patient aged 2 to 9 who had a stem cell transplant for acute myeloid leukemia, so the T cells may come from the graft donor.

V gene TRBV5-1 combines with J gene TRBJ2-3; D remains unclear. Germline V CDR1 and CDR2: SGHRS, YFSETQ. Between the trimmed V and J ends, which lost 1 base and 1 base, there was a span of 10 bases. The CDR3 spans 15 residues. The CDR3 loop reads CASSLWALRTDTQYF. DNA for the CDR3: TGCGCCAGCAGCTTGTGGGCCCTACGCACAGATACGCAGTATTTT.

The chain employs TRBV29-1 and TRBJ2-2; 10 nucleotides agree with TRBD1. Per germline, CDR1 SQVTM and CDR2 ANQGSEA. With 4 bases clipped from V and 7 bases from J, the junction kept 12 bases outside the gene matches. The CDR3 runs 16 residues. CDR3 nucleotides: TGCAGCGTTGCGAGGCGGGACAGGGGTCGCGACGGGGAGCTGTTTTTT. Translation gives CSVARRDRGRDGELFF.

The sample holds many counts of this clonotype. V gene TRBV5-1 combines with J gene TRBJ2-5; D possibly corresponds to TRBD2 (5 bases). Trimming cost V 3 bases and J 5 bases, with 14 bases left between them. CDR3 length: 14 amino acids. Germline V CDR1 and CDR2: SGHRS, YFSETQ. The CDR3 protein is CASSSMLATETQYF. The CDR3 DNA follows: TGCGCCAGCAGCTCCATGCTAGCTACGGAGACCCAGTACTTC. The full variable domain, completed using reference TRBV5-1 and TRBJ2-5, is KAGVTQTPRYLIKTRGQQVTLSCSPISGHRSVSWYQQTPGQGLQFLFEYFSETQRNKGNFPGRFSGRQFSNSRSEMNVSTLELGDSALYLCASSSMLATETQYFGPGTRLLVL.

This clonotype was found once. The chain links TRBV5-1 to TRBJ2-2, with TRBD1 as a possible D gene (6 bases). Germline loops: CDR1 SGHRS, CDR2 YFSETQ. V was cut by 2 bases and J by 7 bases, with 15 bases left in between. CDR3 length equals 15 residues. The CDR3 sequence: CASSLSQGQDGELFF. The CDR3 DNA reads TGCGCCAGCAGCTTATCCCAGGGGCAGGACGGGGAGCTGTTTTTT.

This clonotype has a handful of counts. The CDR3 is CASSNYQPQHF. The CDR3 DNA is TGTGCCAGCAGTAACTATCAGCCCCAGCATTTT. This chain uses TRBV28 with TRBJ1-5; D gene uncertain. The CDR3 consists of 11 residues. CDR1 is MDHEN and CDR2 is SYDVKM in the germline V gene. Trimming shortened V by 5 bases and J by 5 bases, and 4 bases separated the two germline ends.

This rearrangement joins TRBV9 to TRBJ2-2; 11 bases line up with TRBD2. J gave up 6 bases and V 4 bases, and 14 bases lay outside the gene matches. Germline loops: CDR1 SGDLS, CDR2 YYNGEE. The CDR3 has 18 amino acids. The CDR3 DNA reads TGTGCCAGCAGCCAAGATTCTACTAGCGGGAGTAAGGCCGGGGAGCTGTTTTTT. Residues: CASSQDSTSGSKAGELFF.

This chain connects TRBV20-1 to TRBJ2-7; TRBD2 might be the D (6 bases). This CDR3 has 12 amino acids. Trimming took 7 bases from V and 7 from J, leaving 17 bases between them. Germline V gene sequence: CDR1 DFQATT, CDR2 SNEGSKA (reference sequence). The CDR3 region has the DNA TGCAGTGGGAGGGATCGAGTGGGAGAGCAGTACTTC. Translating gives CSGRDRVGEQYF.

This clonotype was seen ten or more times. The chain is built from TRBV12-3 or TRBV12-4 and TRBJ2-5; D may match TRBD1 or TRBD2 (5 bases each). Trimming removed 7 bases at V and 2 bases at J, with 11 bases between. The CDR3 covers 13 residues. CDR3 loop: CASMYRTQETQYF. In DNA form, the CDR3 reads TGTGCCAGCATGTACAGGACTCAAGAGACCCAGTACTTC.

The chain joins TRBV7-2 to TRBJ2-7; TRBD2 aligns across 9 bases. The CDR3 extends over 14 amino acids. Germline assignment: CDR1 SGHTA and CDR2 FQGNSA. V dropped 6 bases and J dropped 4; count of bases not matched to a gene: 7. CDR3 residues: CASSRGTSLYEQYF. CDR3 DNA sequence: TGTGCCAGCAGTCGAGGGACTAGCTTGTACGAGCAGTACTTC.

The chain couples TRBV13 to TRBJ2-5, with 11 bases that match TRBD2. Germline loops: CDR1 PRHDT, CDR2 FYEKMQ (reference sequence). V trimming: 1 base; J trimming: 5 bases; junction bases outside the gene matches: 9. CDR3 length: 17 amino acids. The CDR3 is CASSLVGSTSGSETQYF. CDR3 in DNA: TGTGCCAGCAGCTTAGTAGGCTCCACTAGCGGGAGTGAGACCCAGTACTTC.

This clonotype was recorded a few times. The genes are TRBV19 and TRBJ1-1; D remains ambiguous. Trimming took 0 bases from V and 1 from J, leaving 12 bases between them. The CDR3 is made up of 16 amino acids. Germline V gene lookup returns CDR1 LNHDA and CDR2 SQIVND (reference sequence). CDR3 region: CASSIDLLAGNTEAFF. The CDR3 DNA reads as TGTGCCAGTAGTATAGATCTCTTGGCCGGGAACACTGAAGCTTTCTTT.

The chain uses TRBV5-1 and TRBJ2-5; 8 bases fit TRBD1. The CDR3 runs 13 residues. J gave up 4 bases and V 4 bases, and 3 bases lay outside the gene matches. Germline lookup yields CDR1 SGHRS and CDR2 YFSETQ. The CDR3 region has the DNA TGCGCCAGCAGCCCTGGGACAGGAGAGACCCAGTACTTC. Protein sequence: CASSPGTGETQYF.

Many counts were recorded for this clonotype. The V gene is TRBV12-3 or TRBV12-4, the J gene TRBJ1-4; D remains unclear. This CDR3 is 14 amino acids long. V lost 7 bases and J lost 3, with 12 bases in between. The CDR3 spells CASTSLDSNEKLFF. The DNA of the CDR3 is TGTGCCAGCACCTCCCTGGACTCTAATGAAAAACTGTTTTTT.

V and J are TRBV12-3 or TRBV12-4 and TRBJ2-2; D possibly corresponds to TRBD1 (6 bases). The V and J ends lost 6 bases and 5 bases respectively, with 19 bases between them. This CDR3 is 16 amino acids long. For the CDR3, the DNA is TGTGCCAGCAGACGTCACCAGGGGTCAGAGACCGGGGAGCTGTTTTTT. It codes for CASRRHQGSETGELFF.

In this sample, this clonotype turned up many times. The rearrangement joins TRBV5-4 to TRBJ2-3; D remains unclear. Trimming shortened V by 0 bases and J by 4 bases, and 12 bases separated the two germline ends. Germline CDR1 and CDR2: SGHNT and YYREEE (reference sequence). This CDR3 spans 15 amino acids. The CDR3 protein is CASSLASVGADTQYF. The CDR3 coding sequence is TGTGCCAGCAGCTTGGCCTCCGTCGGCGCAGATACGCAGTATTTT.

This clonotype was seen a few times. The rearrangement joins TRBV7-2 to TRBJ2-1; a weak D match, TRBD1 (6 bases). Germline V gene sequence: CDR1 SGHTA, CDR2 FQGNSA. The V gene lost 5 bases and the J gene lost 8 bases, with 16 bases spanning the gap. The CDR3 extends over 14 amino acids. The CDR3 bases are TGTGCCAGCAGCGGAGAAATACAGGGCCATGAGCAGTTCTTC. This translates into CASSGEIQGHEQFF.

The chain links TRBV5-1 to TRBJ2-1; TRBD1 agrees at 10 bases. Germline loops: CDR1 SGHRS, CDR2 YFSETQ. The trim removed 4 bases at V and 8 bases at J, leaving 12 bases unmatched. This CDR3 is 16 amino acids long. CDR3 sequence reads: CASSLLKDRGSDEQFF. The CDR3 DNA reads as TGCGCCAGCAGCCTTTTAAAGGACAGGGGGAGCGATGAGCAGTTCTTC.

This clonotype has just a few counts. The rearrangement joins TRBV28 to TRBJ1-2, with a possible D match to TRBD1 (6 bases). Trimming took off 3 bases at V and 4 bases at J, with 15 bases between the two ends. Germline V gives CDR1 MDHEN, CDR2 SYDVKM. The CDR3 is 15 amino acids. In DNA form, the CDR3 reads TGTGCCAGCAGTTTTCCGGGACATCCCCCCTATGGCTACACCTTC. This translates into CASSFPGHPPYGYTF.

This clonotype was counted between two and nine times. The chain recombines TRBV9 with TRBJ2-5; no reliable D call. The CDR3 runs to 14 residues. The germline CDR1 and CDR2 sequences are SGDLS and YYNGEE. Trimming took 1 base from V and 2 from J, leaving 9 bases between them. This CDR3 reads CASSVSSVQETQYF. CDR3 sequence (DNA): TGTGCCAGCAGCGTATCCTCAGTACAAGAGACCCAGTACTTC.

The CDR3 sequence: CSVPGSINQPQHF. The CDR3 region has the DNA TGCAGTGTACCCGGGTCGATCAATCAGCCCCAGCATTTT. The V call is TRBV20-1, the J call TRBJ1-5, with D uncertain. Germline values: CDR1 DFQATT, CDR2 SNEGSKA (reference sequence). The CDR3 extends over 13 amino acids. Deletions cut 7 bases from V and 3 bases from J, with 13 bases between.

In its sample, this clonotype was seen many times. The CDR3 spells CSASRQGYGYTF. CDR3 DNA sequence: TGCAGTGCTAGCCGGCAGGGCTATGGCTACACCTTC. This chain links TRBV20-1 with TRBJ1-2; TRBD1 is a possible D gene (5 bases). CDR3 length equals 12 residues. CDR1 and CDR2 (germline): DFQATT, SNEGSKA (reference sequence). V was trimmed by 3 bases and J by 4 bases, leaving 9 bases between them.

In this sample, this clonotype turned up a few times. The chain uses TRBV7-7 and TRBJ2-1; TRBD2 aligns across 11 bases. From germline, CDR1 is SSHAT and CDR2 FNYEAQ (reference sequence). The CDR3 sequence is 19 residues long. CDR3 amino acids: CASSPLAGLAGGRNNEQFF. The CDR3 bases are TGTGCTAGTTCCCCCTTGGCAGGGTTAGCGGGAGGGCGTAACAATGAGCAGTTCTTC.

The V call is TRBV4-2, the J call TRBJ2-5; 7 bases align to TRBD2. CDR3 length: 20 residues. CDR1 is LGHNA, CDR2 YNFKEQ, per germline. After removal of 3 bases from V and 0 bases from J, the junction contained 19 bases not matched to a gene. CDR3 coding DNA: TGTGCCAGCAGCCAGGGGAATACCGGGACTACCCTCAGGTACCAAGAGACCCAGTACTTC. Encoded protein: CASSQGNTGTTLRYQETQYF.

The chain links TRBV19 to TRBJ2-3, with 12 nucleotides matching TRBD1. Germline V gene data show CDR1 as LNHDA and CDR2 as SQIVND (reference sequence). V shed 7 bases, J shed 4 bases, and the junction held 3 bases outside the gene matches. This CDR3 has 14 amino acids. For the CDR3, the DNA is TGTGCCAGTATAAGGGACAGGGGGCCAGATACGCAGTATTTT. This sequence encodes CASIRDRGPDTQYF.

This clonotype was seen only a few times. The V and J genes are TRBV11-1 and TRBJ1-2; perhaps TRBD1 as D (6 bases). Germline assignment: CDR1 SGHAT and CDR2 FQDESV (reference sequence). The CDR3 extends over 13 amino acids. Trimming shortened V by 5 bases and J by 7 bases, and 14 bases separated the two germline ends. For the CDR3, the DNA is TGTGCCAGCAGCCTCCGGGACATTAGTGGCTACACCTTC. Amino acid sequence: CASSLRDISGYTF. The whole variable domain, remainder taken from reference TRBV11-1 and TRBJ1-2, is EAEVAQSPRYKITEKSQAVAFWCDPISGHATLYWYRQILGQGPELLVQFQDESVVDDSQLPKDRFSAERLKGVDSTLKIQPAELGDSAMYLCASSLRDISGYTFGSGTRLTVV.

This clonotype came up a few times. The chain has TRBV9 and TRBJ2-3; D gene ambiguous. The CDR3 has 15 amino acids. Germline V gives CDR1 SGDLS, CDR2 YYNGEE. V was pared by 0 bases and J by 4 bases, with 12 bases between. This chain's CDR3 is CASSVVPRGADTQYF. CDR3 bases: TGTGCCAGCAGCGTAGTACCCAGAGGAGCAGATACGCAGTATTTT.